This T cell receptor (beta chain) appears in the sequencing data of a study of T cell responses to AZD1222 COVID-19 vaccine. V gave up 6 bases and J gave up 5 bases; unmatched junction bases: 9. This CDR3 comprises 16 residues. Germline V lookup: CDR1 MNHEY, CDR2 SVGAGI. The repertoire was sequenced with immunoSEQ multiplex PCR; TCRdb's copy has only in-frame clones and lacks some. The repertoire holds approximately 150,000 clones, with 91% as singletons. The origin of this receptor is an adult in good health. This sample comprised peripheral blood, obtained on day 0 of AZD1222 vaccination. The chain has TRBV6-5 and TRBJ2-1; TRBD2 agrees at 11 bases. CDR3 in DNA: TGTGCCAGCAGGTACCTGACTAGCGGGGCTAACAATGAGCAGTTCTTC. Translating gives CASRYLTSGANNEQFF.